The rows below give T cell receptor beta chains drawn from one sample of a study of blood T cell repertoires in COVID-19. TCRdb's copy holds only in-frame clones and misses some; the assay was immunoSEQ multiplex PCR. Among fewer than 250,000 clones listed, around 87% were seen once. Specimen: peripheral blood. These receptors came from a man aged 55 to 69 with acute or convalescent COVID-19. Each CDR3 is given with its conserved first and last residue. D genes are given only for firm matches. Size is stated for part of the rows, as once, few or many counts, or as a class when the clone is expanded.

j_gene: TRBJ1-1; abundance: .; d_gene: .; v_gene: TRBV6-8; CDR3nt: TGTGCCAGCACCGAAACCAGAGCCGAGGAGGACACTGAAGCTTTCTTT; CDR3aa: CASTETRAEEDTEAFF
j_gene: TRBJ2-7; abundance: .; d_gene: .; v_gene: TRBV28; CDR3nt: TGTGCCAGCAGCCAGGGGCCCTACTACGAGCAGTACTTC; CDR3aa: CASSQGPYYEQYF
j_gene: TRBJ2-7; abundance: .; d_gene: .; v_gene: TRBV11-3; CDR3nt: TGTGCCAGCAGCTTTCGGACAGCCTACGAGCAGTACTTC; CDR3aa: CASSFRTAYEQYF
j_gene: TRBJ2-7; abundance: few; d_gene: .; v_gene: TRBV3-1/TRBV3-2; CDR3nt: TGTGCCAGCAGCGGACAGTATAGGCCCTCCTACGAGCAGTACTTC; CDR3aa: CASSGQYRPSYEQYF
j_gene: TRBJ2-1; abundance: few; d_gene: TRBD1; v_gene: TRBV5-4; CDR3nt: TGTGCCAGCAGCTACCGGACAGGGGCAGACTACAATGAGCAGTTCTTC; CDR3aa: CASSYRTGADYNEQFF
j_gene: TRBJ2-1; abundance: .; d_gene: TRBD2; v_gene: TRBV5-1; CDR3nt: TGCGCCAGCCGTGGAGCGGGGGGTTACAATGAGCAGTTCTTC; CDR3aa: CASRGAGGYNEQFF
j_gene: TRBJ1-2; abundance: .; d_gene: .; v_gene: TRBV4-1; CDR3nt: TGCGCCAGCAGCCAAGTATGGTCAGGGCCCGCTAACTATGGCTACACCTTC; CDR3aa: CASSQVWSGPANYGYTF
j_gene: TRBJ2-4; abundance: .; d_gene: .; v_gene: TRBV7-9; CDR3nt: TGTGCCAGCAGCTTAGGGCATAACATTCAGTACTTC; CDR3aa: CASSLGHNIQYF
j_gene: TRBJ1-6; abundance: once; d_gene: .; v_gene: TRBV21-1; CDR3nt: TGTGCCAGCAGCAAAACTGAGGGGCTGGGGGGTTCACCCCTCCACTTT; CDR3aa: CASSKTEGLGGSPLHF
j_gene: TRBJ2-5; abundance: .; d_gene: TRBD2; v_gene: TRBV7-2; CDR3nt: TGTGCCAGCAGCTCTAGCGGGGGGGCCACCCAGTACTTC; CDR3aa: CASSSSGGATQYF
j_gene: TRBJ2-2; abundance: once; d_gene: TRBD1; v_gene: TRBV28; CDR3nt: TGTGCCAGCAGGACACAGGGGGCGGGCACCGGGGAGCTGTTTTTT; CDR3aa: CASRTQGAGTGELFF
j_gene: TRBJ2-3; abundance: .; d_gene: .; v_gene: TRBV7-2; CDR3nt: TGTGCCAGCAGCCCTGGCCGGGCGGGGGCCACAGATACGCAGTATTTT; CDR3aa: CASSPGRAGATDTQYF
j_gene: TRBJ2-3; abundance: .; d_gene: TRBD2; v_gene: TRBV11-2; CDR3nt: TGTGCCAGCAGCCCCCGCCCCGGACTAGCGGGGGAAGATACGCAGTATTTT; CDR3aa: CASSPRPGLAGEDTQYF
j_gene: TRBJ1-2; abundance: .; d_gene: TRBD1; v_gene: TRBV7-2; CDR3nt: TGTGCCAGCAGCGAGCGGGGAGCAGGGGGCGGCACTCGGGGCTACACCTTC; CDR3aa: CASSERGAGGGTRGYTF
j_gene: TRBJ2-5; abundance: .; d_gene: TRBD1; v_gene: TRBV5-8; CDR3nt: TGTGCCAGCAGCCGGGGACAGGGGGTTCAAGAGACCCAGTACTTC; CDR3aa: CASSRGQGVQETQYF
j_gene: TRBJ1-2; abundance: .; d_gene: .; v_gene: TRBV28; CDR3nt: TGTGCCAGCAGTTTTAATTACTATGGCTACACCTTC; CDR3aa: CASSFNYYGYTF